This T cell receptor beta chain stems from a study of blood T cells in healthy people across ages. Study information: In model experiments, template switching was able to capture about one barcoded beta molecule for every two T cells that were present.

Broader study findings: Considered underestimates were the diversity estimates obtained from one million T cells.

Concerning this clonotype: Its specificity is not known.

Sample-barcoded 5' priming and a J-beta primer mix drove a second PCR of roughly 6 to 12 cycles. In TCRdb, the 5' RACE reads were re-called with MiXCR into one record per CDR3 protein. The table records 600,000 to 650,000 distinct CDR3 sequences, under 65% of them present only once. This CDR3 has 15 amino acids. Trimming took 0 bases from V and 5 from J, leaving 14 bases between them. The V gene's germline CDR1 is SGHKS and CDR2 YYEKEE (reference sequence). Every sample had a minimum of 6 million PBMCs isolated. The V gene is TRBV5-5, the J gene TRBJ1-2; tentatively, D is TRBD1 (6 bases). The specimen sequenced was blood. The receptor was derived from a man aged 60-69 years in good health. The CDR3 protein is CASSLVTGSQYGYTF. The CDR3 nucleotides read TGTGCCAGCAGCTTGGTGACAGGATCTCAATATGGCTACACCTTC.